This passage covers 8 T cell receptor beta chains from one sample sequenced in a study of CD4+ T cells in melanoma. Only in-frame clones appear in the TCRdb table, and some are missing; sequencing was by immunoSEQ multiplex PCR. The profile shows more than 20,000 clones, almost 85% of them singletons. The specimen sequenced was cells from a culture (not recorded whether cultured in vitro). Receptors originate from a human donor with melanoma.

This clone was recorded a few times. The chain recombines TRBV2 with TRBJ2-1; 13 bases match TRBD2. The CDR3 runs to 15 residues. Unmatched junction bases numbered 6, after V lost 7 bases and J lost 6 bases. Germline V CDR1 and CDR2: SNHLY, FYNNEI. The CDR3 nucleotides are TGTGCCAGCATGGAGCGACTAGCGGGGGGCAATGAGCAGTTCTTC. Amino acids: CASMERLAGGNEQFF. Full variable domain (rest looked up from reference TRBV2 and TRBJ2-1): EPEVTQTPSHQVTQMGQEVILRCVPISNHLYFYWYRQILGQKVEFLVSFYNNEISEKSEIFDDQFSVERPDGSNFTLKIRSTKLEDSAMYFCASMERLAGGNEQFFGPGTRLTVL.

The CDR3, as DNA: TGTGCCAGCAGCTTGTGGGGTTTTTTGTCATCGGGCGGCTACACCTTC. Its translation is CASSLWGFLSSGGYTF. The gene calls are TRBV5-4 and TRBJ1-2; no definite D call. V was shortened by 1 base and J by 8 bases, with 21 bases between the two germline ends. The CDR3 covers 16 residues. The germline V gene encodes CDR1 SGHNT and CDR2 YYREEE (reference sequence). Variable domain in full (rest from reference TRBV5-4 and TRBJ1-2): ETGVTQSPTHLIKTRGQQVTLRCSSQSGHNTVSWYQQALGQGPQFIFQYYREEENGRGNFPPRFSGLQFPNYSSELNVNALELDDSALYLCASSLWGFLSSGGYTFGSGTRLTVV.

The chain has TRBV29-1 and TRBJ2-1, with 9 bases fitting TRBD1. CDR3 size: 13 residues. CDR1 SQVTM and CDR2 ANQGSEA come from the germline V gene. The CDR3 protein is CLAGQGLYNEQFF. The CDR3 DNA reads TGCTTGGCTGGACAGGGGTTGTACAATGAGCAGTTCTTC.

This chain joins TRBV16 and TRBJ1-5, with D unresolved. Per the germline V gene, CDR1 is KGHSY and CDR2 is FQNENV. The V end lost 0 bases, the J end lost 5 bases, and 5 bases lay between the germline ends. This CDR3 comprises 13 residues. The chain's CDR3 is CASSQSRDQPQHF. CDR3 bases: TGTGCCAGCAGCCAATCGCGGGATCAGCCCCAGCATTTT.

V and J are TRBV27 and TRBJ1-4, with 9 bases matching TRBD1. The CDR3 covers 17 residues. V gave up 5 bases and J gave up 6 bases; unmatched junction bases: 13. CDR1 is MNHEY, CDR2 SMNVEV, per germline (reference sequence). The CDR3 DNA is TGTGCCAGCAGTAGACTCCGACAGGGGGGCCATTATGAAAAACTGTTTTTT. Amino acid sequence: CASSRLRQGGHYEKLFF.

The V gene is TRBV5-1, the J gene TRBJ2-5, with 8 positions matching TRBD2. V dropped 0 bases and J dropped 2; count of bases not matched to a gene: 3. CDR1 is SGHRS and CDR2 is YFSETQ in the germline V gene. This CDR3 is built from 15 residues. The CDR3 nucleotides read TGCGCCAGCAGCTTGGGGACTAGCCGTCAAGAGACCCAGTACTTC. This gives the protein CASSLGTSRQETQYF.

The CDR3 region has the DNA TGTGCCATCAAACCTACAGGGAGGAGTGAAGCTTTCTTT. Translated, it gives CAIKPTGRSEAFF. The chain carries TRBV6-1 and TRBJ1-1; maybe TRBD1 (6 bases). V gave up 10 bases and J gave up 7 bases, with 19 bases separating them. Germline-derived CDR1 and CDR2 are MNHNS and SASEGT. The CDR3 loop spans 13 amino acids.

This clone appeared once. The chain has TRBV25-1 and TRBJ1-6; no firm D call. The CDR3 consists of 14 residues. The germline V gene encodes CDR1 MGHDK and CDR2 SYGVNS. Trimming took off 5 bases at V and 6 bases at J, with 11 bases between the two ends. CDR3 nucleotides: TGTGCCAGCAGTCGCATAAATGGTAATTCACCCCTCCACTTT. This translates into CASSRINGNSPLHF.